What follows describes a single TCR beta chain. The antigen is not known. The V and J ends lost 5 bases and 8 bases, in that order; junction bases with no gene match: 5. The CDR3 spans 14 residues. Per germline, CDR1 ENHRY and CDR2 SYGVKD. The data derive from a study of siplizumab effects on memory and regulatory T cells. Findings and caveats of the study: Unstimulated subsets contained matches for only a minor fraction of alloreactive clones. Siplizumab cultures yielded proliferating Tregs whose suppressive function was not confirmed.

The protocol was immunoSEQ multiplex PCR, while the TCRdb copy is restricted to in-frame clones and leaves out a portion. Among around 68,000 clones listed, 88% were seen once. The rearrangement uses TRBV10-3 and TRBJ1-4, with 10 bases fitting TRBD1. The clonotype was recovered from a human donor in good health. The sequencing input was Tregs sorted from blood. This CDR3 reads CAISPGQGPEKLFF. In nucleotides, the CDR3 is TGTGCCATCAGTCCGGGACAGGGGCCAGAAAAACTGTTTTTT.